This section outlines one T cell receptor (beta chain) sequence together with its context. Its antigen is unknown. Base qualities were left out, and no much larger clone turns up one base away. The source of the sample is a study of blood T cell repertoires in COVID-19 (dated by TCRdb to between 2020 and 2021). About the investigation overall: The collaborator samples originated in the United States, Italy and Spain and spanned the acute and convalescent phases of COVID-19. The material from the prospective study consisted of cDNA or gDNA derived from T cells, B-cell-depleted T cells, or PBMCs. Deeply sampled blood TCRbeta repertoires from subjects exposed to, actively infected with, or recovered from COVID-19 were included in the dataset. A freely available public database, intended as a resource for researchers studying the immune response to SARS-CoV-2, is where the repertoires were released. The samples were drawn from the first 160 participants of the ongoing ImmuneRACE study and from 950 to 1,500 subjects provided by 6 global collaborators. The sample metadata nearly always contained a de-identified subject ID, COVID-19 status, age in years and sex. HLA class I and class II types, where available, came from metadata supplied by the sample provider rather than from assay-based typing.

TCRbeta CDR3 regions were amplified from genomic DNA using the immunoSEQ Assay, a bias-controlled multiplex PCR. The authors' pipeline ran thus. Within the assay, amplification of reference gene primers was used to estimate how many nucleated cells each sample contained. To quantify the absolute abundance of each unique TCRbeta CDR3 rearrangement, sequence reads were collapsed and filtered. For each sample, productive Simpson clonality was calculated as the square root of Simpson's diversity index across productive rearrangements. TCRdb re-hosts the immuneACCESS table, in-frame sequences only. Its copies lack some clones; in the studies checked, an unresolved V gene accounts for under half of them, and the cause for the rest is not known. V and J calls plus clone size are reproduced from that table; the DNA served to infer D and trimming. Within this sample are hundreds of thousands of clones, with around nine tenths of them counted one time only. Of the sample, 10% is held by the ten largest clones.

CDR1 and CDR2 (SGHRS, YFSETQ) derive from the germline V gene. V is shortened by 4 bases, J by 2 bases, and the region joining them spans 16 bases. The CDR3 has 15 amino acids, counting the end cysteine and phenylalanine. Only the CDR3 region is kept as DNA, spanning 45 bases read in frame from base 1. Summary of the overall study and its limitations: The quantity of clinical and demographic metadata differed by source and by participant and was supplied without curation.

Participants in the prospective study were aged about 18 to 95 years, lived in 20 to 30 United States geographic areas, and enrolled through a virtual design. Cohort assignment in the prospective study relied on participant-reported clinical history from a screening survey and a study questionnaire. Recovered participants in ImmuneRACE Cohort 3 were defined as having two consecutive negative NP/OP PCR tests, clearance from a healthcare professional, or resolution of symptoms. Mobile phlebotomists in the prospective study collected whole blood, serum and a nasopharyngeal or oropharyngeal swab from every participant. Additional blood draws and questionnaires over an approximately two-month period could optionally be provided by prospective study participants. Prospective study blood samples were shipped either frozen or at room temperature before DNA extraction.

The rearrangement combines TRBV5-1 with TRBJ2-7; 6 matching bases give a weak D call of TRBD2. This TCR came from a woman aged 45-65 years who had recovered from COVID-19. Sequenced input: PBMCs or T cells enriched from blood (not recorded which). The CDR3: CASSPEGGRTYEQYF. The DNA is as follows: TGCGCCAGCAGCCCGGAGGGCGGGCGGACCTACGAGCAGTACTTC.